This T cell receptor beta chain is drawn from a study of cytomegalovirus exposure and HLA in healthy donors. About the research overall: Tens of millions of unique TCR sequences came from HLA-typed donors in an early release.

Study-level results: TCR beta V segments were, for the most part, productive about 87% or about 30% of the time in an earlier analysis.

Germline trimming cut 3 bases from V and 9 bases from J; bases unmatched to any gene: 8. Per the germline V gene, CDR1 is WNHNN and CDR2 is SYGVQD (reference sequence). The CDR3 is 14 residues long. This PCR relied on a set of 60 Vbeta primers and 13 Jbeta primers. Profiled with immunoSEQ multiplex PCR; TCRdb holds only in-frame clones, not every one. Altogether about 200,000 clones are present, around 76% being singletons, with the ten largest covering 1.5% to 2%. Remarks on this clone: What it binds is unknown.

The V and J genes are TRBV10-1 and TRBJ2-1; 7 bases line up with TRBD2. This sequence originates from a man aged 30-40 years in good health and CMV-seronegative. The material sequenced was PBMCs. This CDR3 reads CASSEFQSGIEQFF. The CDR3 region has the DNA TGCGCCAGCAGTGAATTTCAAAGCGGGATTGAGCAGTTCTTC.